This record concerns one TCR beta chain sequence. The data were produced by immunoSEQ multiplex PCR, yet TCRdb's version contains in-frame clones alone and is incomplete. Of roughly 14,000 clones in the sample, 80% to 95% were seen once. Around 30 ml of peripheral blood was collected per donor. The sample originates from a study of untreated major depressive disorder. Sequenced material: CD4+ T cells from PBMCs. This sequence was found in a woman aged 25 to 45 with major depressive disorder.

The CDR3 DNA follows: TGCGCCAGCAGGGGGACAGTTACAACTAATGAAAAACTGTTTTTT. Protein: CASRGTVTTNEKLFF. The chain has TRBV5-1 and TRBJ1-4; 7 bases fit TRBD1. This CDR3 region has 15 residues. Germline V gene data show CDR1 as SGHRS and CDR2 as YFSETQ. Trimming cost V 5 bases and J 0 bases; bases outside gene matches: 4.